This T cell receptor beta chain was recorded in a study of T cell responses to AZD1222 COVID-19 vaccine. To note about this clone: Antigen unknown.

The data were produced by immunoSEQ multiplex PCR, yet TCRdb's version contains in-frame clones alone and is incomplete. The table shows more than 90,000 clones, with 86% occurring only once. Study results and limitations: In all cases, repertoires were sampled only after the peak T cell response. Clonal diversity was possibly underestimated, and the donors were mostly white British, with more females.

Trimming shortened V by 5 bases and J by 5 bases, and 9 bases separated the two germline ends. This CDR3 is built from 13 residues. Source: peripheral blood, taken 28 days after the second AZD1222 dose. V usage is TRBV12-3 or TRBV12-4 and J usage is TRBJ1-4; D not resolved. The clonotype originates from an adult who received the AZD1222 COVID-19 vaccine. CDR3 in DNA: TGTGCCAGCAGTCCAACCTCGAATGAAAAACTGTTTTTT. Translating gives CASSPTSNEKLFF.